This TCR beta chain derives from a study of T-cell memory formation after mild COVID-19 (dated by TCRdb to about 2021). Some background on the complete study: Most TCR sequence clusters were specific to one of the two donors. Longitudinal TCRalpha and TCRbeta repertoire sequencing tracked T-cell clones expanding and contracting after mild COVID-19 in a couple of donors. Two young, previously healthy adult volunteers made up the cohort, one male and one female. Summary of the overall study and its limitations: From day 15 to 85, contracting clones showed balanced CD4/CD8 phenotypes, whereas a second wave of clones that expanded from day 15 to 37 leaned towards CD4+. Only a couple of mild cases were covered by the study, and larger cohorts that include severe cases with pre-infection samples were considered necessary. Contracting CD4+ clones were found mainly in CM and EM memory subsets, while CD8+ clones were enriched in EMRA. Some responding clones were detected in pre-infection memory, suggesting pre-existing cross-reactive memory T cells joined the SARS-CoV-2 response. The second-wave clones that peaked on day 37 were not confirmed to be SARS-CoV-2 specific.

TCRdb shows the sequencer as Illumina NovaSeq 6000. TCRalpha and TCRbeta cDNA libraries were constructed by 5'RACE with constant-segment primers, with sample barcodes and unique molecular identifiers being introduced. Trizol reagent was used to extract RNA from every sample. Library amplification was performed in two PCR steps, and a second sample barcode and Illumina TruSeq adapters were introduced in the second step. Libraries were sequenced on an Illumina NovaSeq with 2 x 150 bp paired-end reads. Per the authors' processing: With migec v1.2.7, reads were demultiplexed and then collapsed into UMI-guided consensus sequences. Using mixcr v2.1.11, UMI consensuses were aligned to TRA and TRB V and J templates and then assembled into clonotypes. A clonotype was counted as expanded or contracted only when both edgeR and NoisET called the clonotype significant, with the noise models trained on biological replicates. For edgeR calls, the thresholds were a false discovery rate-adjusted p below 0.01 and a log2 fold-change of 1. As an exploratory analysis of dynamics, max-normalized trajectories of the 1000 most abundant clonotypes were examined by PCA with hierarchical clustering. The CD4 or CD8 phenotype of responding clones was assigned using the separately sequenced CD4+ and CD8+ repertoires. Clones were called with MiXCR by TCRdb after fastp trimmed the public reads at Q25, and only in-frame beta chains were retained. Rows matching on CDR3 protein sequence are summarized as one entry with the most common DNA and genes. In this record, the V and J calls reflect TCRdb's handling and not the investigators' own analysis. This sample is represented by 300,000 or so distinct CDR3 sequences; 16% of them were singletons. The top ten hold roughly 25% of the sample.

As regards this clonotype: The antigen it recognizes is unknown. The record has no base qualities; no much larger clone is one base away.

Ficoll-Paque density gradient centrifugation was the method used to isolate PBMCs. CDR1 and CDR2, per the germline V gene (reference sequence), are SEHNR and FQNEAQ. CDR3 length: 13 amino acids, cysteine to phenylalanine. Only the CDR3 region is kept as DNA, spanning 39 bases read in frame from base 1. Trimming takes 5 bases from V and 1 base from J, and the germline ends sit 9 bases apart. The rearrangement joined TRBV7-9 to TRBJ2-7, with no confidently assigned D gene. The sequenced material came from PBMCs or a T cell subset sorted from them (not recorded which). This receptor was identified in a man younger than 35 who had mild COVID-19 (a few samples of this study predate the infection). The sample titles of this study are shuffled in the database, so cell type and time point are left out; the donor was told from shared clones. The DNA sequence follows: TGTGCCAGCAGCCAAGGGCTGTCCTACGAGCAGTACTTC. This yields the protein CASSQGLSYEQYF.